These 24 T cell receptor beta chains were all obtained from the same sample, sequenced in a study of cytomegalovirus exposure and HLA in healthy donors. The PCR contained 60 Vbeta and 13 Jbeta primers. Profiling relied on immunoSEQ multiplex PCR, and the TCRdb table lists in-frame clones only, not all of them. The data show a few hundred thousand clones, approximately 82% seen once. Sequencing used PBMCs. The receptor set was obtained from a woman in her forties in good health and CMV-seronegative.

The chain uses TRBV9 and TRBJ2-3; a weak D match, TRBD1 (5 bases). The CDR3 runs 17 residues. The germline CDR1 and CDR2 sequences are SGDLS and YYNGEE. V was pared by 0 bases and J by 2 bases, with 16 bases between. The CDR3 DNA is TGTGCCAGCAGCGTAGGGGGTAGCCAGGGAACCACAGATACGCAGTATTTT. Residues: CASSVGGSQGTTDTQYF.

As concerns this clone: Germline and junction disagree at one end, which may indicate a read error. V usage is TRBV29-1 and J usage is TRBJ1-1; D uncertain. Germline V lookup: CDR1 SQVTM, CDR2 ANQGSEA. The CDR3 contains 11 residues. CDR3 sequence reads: CSAGLNTETFF. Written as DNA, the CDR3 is TGCAGCGCCGGACTAAACACTGAAACTTTCTTT.

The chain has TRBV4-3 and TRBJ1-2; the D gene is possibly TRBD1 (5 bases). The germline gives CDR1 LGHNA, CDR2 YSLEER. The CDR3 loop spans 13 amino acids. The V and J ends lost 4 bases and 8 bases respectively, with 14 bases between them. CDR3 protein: CASSPGGVKGYTF. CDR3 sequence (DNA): TGCGCCAGCAGCCCGGGGGGAGTGAAAGGCTACACCTTC.

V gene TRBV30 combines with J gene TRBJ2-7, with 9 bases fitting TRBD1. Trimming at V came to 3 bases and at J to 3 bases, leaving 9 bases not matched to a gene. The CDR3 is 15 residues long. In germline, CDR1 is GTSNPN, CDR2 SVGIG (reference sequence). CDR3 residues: CAWRVGQGGFYEQYF. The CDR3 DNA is TGTGCCTGGAGGGTGGGACAGGGAGGTTTCTACGAGCAGTACTTC.

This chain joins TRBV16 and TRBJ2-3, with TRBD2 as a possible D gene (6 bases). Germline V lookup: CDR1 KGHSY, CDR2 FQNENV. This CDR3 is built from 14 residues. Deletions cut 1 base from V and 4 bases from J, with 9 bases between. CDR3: CASSQFSGADTQYF. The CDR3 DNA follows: TGTGCCAGCAGCCAATTCTCGGGGGCAGATACGCAGTATTTT. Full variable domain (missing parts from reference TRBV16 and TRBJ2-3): GEEVAQTPKHLVRGEGQKAKLYCAPIKGHSYVFWYQQVLKNEFKFLISFQNENVFDETGMPKERFSAKCLPNSPCSLEIQATKLEDSAVYFCASSQFSGADTQYFGPGTRLTVL.

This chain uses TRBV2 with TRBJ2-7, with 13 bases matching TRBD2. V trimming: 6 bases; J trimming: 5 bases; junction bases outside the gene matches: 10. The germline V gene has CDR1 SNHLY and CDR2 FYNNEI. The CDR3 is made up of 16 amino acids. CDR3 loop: CASRFTSGGAIDEQYF. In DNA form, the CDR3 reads TGTGCCAGCAGATTTACTAGCGGGGGGGCGATAGACGAGCAGTACTTC.

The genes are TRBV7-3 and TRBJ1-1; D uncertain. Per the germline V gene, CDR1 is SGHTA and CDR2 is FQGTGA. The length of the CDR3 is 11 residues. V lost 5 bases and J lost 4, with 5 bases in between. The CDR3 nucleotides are TGTGCCAGCAGCCGGAGCACTGAAGCTTTCTTT. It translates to CASSRSTEAFF.

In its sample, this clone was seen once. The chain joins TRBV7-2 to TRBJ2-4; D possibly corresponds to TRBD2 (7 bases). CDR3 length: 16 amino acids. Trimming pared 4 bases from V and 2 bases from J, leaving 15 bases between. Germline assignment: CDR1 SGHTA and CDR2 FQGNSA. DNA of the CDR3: TGTGCCAGCAGCTGGCAGGGGAGGGTCACCAAAAACATTCAGTACTTC. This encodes CASSWQGRVTKNIQYF.

CDR3: CASSPRRAGGEAEAFF. Written as DNA, the CDR3 is TGTGCCAGCAGCCCTCGGCGAGCAGGGGGCGAAGCTGAAGCTTTCTTT. V and J are TRBV14 and TRBJ1-1, with 8 nucleotides matching TRBD1. The CDR3 has 16 residues. With V trimmed by 4 bases and J by 6 bases, 13 bases remained unmatched. Germline values: CDR1 SGHDN, CDR2 FVKESK.

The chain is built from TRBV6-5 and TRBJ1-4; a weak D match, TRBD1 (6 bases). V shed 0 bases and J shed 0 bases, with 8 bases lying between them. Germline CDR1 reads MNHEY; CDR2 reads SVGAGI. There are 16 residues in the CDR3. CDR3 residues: CASSYSGGPTNEKLFF. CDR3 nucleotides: TGTGCCAGCAGTTACTCAGGGGGTCCAACTAATGAAAAACTGTTTTTT.

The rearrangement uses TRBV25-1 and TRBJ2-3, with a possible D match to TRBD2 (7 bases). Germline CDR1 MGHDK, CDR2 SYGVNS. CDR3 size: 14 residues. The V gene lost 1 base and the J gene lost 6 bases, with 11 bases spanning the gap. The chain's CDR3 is CASSEWGGPDTQYF. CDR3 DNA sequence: TGTGCCAGCAGTGAATGGGGGGGGCCCGATACGCAGTATTTT. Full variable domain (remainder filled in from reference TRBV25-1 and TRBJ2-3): EADIYQTPRYLVIGTGKKITLECSQTMGHDKMYWYQQDPGMELHLIHYSYGVNSTEKGDLSSESTVSRIRTEHFPLTLESARPSHTSQYLCASSEWGGPDTQYFGPGTRLTVL.

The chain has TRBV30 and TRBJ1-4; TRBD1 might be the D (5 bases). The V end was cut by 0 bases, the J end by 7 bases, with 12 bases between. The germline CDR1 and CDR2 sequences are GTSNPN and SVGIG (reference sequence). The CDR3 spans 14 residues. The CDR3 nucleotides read TGTGCCTGGAGTGTCGGGGGTGATGGTGAAAAACTGTTTTTT. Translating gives CAWSVGGDGEKLFF.

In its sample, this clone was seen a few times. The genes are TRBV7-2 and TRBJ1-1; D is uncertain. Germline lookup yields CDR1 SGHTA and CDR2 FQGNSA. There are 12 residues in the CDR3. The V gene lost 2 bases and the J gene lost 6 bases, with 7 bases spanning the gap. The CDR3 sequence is CASSLSRAEAFF. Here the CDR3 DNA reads TGTGCCAGCAGCTTAAGTAGAGCTGAAGCTTTCTTT.

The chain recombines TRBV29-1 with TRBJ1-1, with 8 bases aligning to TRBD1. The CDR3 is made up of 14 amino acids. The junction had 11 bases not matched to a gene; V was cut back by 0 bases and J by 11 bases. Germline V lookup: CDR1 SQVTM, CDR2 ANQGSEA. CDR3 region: CSVEDRQGIQLAFF. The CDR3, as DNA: TGCAGCGTTGAAGATCGACAGGGGATTCAGTTGGCTTTCTTT.

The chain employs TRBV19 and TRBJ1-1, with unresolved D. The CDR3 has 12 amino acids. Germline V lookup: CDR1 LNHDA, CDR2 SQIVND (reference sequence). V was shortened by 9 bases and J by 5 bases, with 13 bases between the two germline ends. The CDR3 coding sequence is TGTGCCAGCCAACATCGGGGAACTGAAGCTTTCTTT. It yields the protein CASQHRGTEAFF.

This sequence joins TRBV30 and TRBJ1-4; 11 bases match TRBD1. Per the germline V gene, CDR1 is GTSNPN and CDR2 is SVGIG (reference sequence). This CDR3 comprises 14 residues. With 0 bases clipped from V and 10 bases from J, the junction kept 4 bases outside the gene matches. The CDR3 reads CAWSVGQGESKLFF. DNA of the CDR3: TGTGCCTGGAGTGTGGGACAGGGGGAATCAAAACTGTTTTTT.

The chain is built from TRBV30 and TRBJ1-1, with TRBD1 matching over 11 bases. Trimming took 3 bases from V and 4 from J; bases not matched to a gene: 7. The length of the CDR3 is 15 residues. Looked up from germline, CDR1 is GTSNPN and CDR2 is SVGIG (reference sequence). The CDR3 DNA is TGTGCCTGGAGGCCGTGGACAGGGGGCCGCACTGAAGCTTTCTTT. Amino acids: CAWRPWTGGRTEAFF.

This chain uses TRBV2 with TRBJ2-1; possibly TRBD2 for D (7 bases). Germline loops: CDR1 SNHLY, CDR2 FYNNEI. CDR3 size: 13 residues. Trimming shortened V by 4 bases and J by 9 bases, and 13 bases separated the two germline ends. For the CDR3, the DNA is TGTGCCAGCAGTGGAGGGGGGGCCGTTGAGCAGTTCTTC. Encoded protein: CASSGGGAVEQFF.

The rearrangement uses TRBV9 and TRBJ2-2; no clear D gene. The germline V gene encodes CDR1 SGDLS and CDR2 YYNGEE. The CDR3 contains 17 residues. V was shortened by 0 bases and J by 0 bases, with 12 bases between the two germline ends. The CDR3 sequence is CASSVVGLSANTGELFF. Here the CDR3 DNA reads TGTGCCAGCAGCGTAGTCGGGTTATCCGCGAACACCGGGGAGCTGTTTTTT.

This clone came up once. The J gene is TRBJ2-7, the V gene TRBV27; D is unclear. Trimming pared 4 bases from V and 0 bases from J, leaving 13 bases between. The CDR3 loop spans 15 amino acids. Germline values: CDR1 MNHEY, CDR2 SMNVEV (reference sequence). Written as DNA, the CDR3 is TGTGCCAGCAGTTGGAACAGCCGATACTCCTACGAGCAGTACTTC. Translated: CASSWNSRYSYEQYF.

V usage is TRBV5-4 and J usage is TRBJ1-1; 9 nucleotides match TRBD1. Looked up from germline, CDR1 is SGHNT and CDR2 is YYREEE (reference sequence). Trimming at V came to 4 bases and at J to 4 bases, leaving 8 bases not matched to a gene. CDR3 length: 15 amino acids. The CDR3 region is CASSPAQGAGTEAFF. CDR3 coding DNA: TGTGCCAGCAGCCCCGCACAGGGGGCGGGCACTGAAGCTTTCTTT.

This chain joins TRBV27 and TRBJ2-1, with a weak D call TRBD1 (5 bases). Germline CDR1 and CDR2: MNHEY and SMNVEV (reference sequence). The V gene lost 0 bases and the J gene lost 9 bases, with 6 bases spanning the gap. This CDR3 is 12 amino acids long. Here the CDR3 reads CASSLSQGEQFF. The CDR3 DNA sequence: TGTGCCAGCAGTTTATCCCAGGGTGAGCAGTTCTTC.

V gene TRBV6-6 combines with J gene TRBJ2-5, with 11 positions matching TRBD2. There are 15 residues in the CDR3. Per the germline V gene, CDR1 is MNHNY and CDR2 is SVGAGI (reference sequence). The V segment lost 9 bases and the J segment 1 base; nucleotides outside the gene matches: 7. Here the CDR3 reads CASLLAGDLQETQYF. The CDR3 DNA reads TGTGCCAGTCTACTAGCGGGGGACCTCCAAGAGACCCAGTACTTC.

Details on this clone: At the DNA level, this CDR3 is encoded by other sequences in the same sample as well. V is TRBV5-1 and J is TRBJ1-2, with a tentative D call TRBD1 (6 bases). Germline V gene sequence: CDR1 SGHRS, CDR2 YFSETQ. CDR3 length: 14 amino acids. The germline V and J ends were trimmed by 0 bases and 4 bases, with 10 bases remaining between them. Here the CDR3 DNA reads TGCGCCAGCAGCTTGGAACAGGGTGCCTATGGCTACACCTTC. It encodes CASSLEQGAYGYTF.